These 13 T cell receptor beta chains share one sample of origin, sequenced in a study of Ad26.COV2.S vaccination and SARS-CoV-2 variants. The treatment is: around 19 received Ad26.COV2.S at low or high dose, single or two shots; about 5 received placebo; per-sample allocation not given. Repertoires come from day 63 after the first vaccine or placebo injection. TCRdb keeps only in-frame clones here, not all; method: immunoSEQ multiplex PCR. The profile shows more than 400,000 clones, about nine tenths of them singletons. Sequencing used peripheral blood, obtained in a trial of Ad26.COV2.S vaccine versus placebo. The receptors originated from a person aged 18-60 years who received the Ad26.COV2.S COVID-19 vaccine or a placebo.

J is TRBJ1-6 and V is TRBV28; tentatively, D is TRBD1 (6 bases). Germline CDR1 and CDR2: MDHEN and SYDVKM. The CDR3 sequence is 14 residues long. The V gene lost 3 bases and the J gene lost 8 bases, with 11 bases spanning the gap. CDR3 sequence: CASSFYRVDSPLHF. CDR3 coding DNA: TGTGCCAGCAGTTTCTACAGGGTGGATTCACCCCTCCACTTT.

The chain is built from TRBV19 and TRBJ1-5; TRBD1 matches at 8 bases. Trimming cost V 6 bases and J 3 bases; bases outside gene matches: 7. This CDR3 contains 15 residues. The V gene's germline CDR1 is LNHDA and CDR2 SQIVND (reference sequence). CDR3 sequence reads: CASSAGTGINQPQHF. The DNA of the CDR3 is TGTGCCAGTAGCGCCGGGACAGGCATCAATCAGCCCCAGCATTTT.

The CDR3 sequence: CASSIAPGTGGPTYEQYF. The CDR3 DNA reads as TGTGCCAGCAGCATCGCCCCCGGGACAGGGGGCCCGACCTACGAGCAGTACTTC. The chain links TRBV5-6 to TRBJ2-7; the match to TRBD1 covers 12 bases. The CDR3 consists of 18 residues. Germline CDR1 is SGHDT and CDR2 is YYEEEE. V lost 4 bases to trimming and J lost 2 bases; unmatched junction nucleotides: 13.

This clone was seen many times. The chain combines TRBV10-1 with TRBJ2-7; 7 nucleotides align to TRBD2. The CDR3 has 15 amino acids. Germline V gene sequence: CDR1 WNHNN, CDR2 SYGVQD (reference sequence). V trimming: 5 bases; J trimming: 2 bases; junction bases outside the gene matches: 9. The CDR3 DNA sequence: TGCGCCAGCAGTTACCCTAGCGGTACGACCTACGAGCAGTACTTC. Protein sequence: CASSYPSGTTYEQYF.

This chain uses TRBV19 with TRBJ2-5, with D hard to call. The germline V gene encodes CDR1 LNHDA and CDR2 SQIVND (reference sequence). The CDR3 is made up of 15 amino acids. V was cut by 3 bases and J by 2 bases, with 13 bases left in between. CDR3 sequence reads: CASSIRIQRQETQYF. The CDR3 coding sequence is TGTGCCAGTAGTATTAGAATACAGAGACAAGAGACCCAGTACTTC.

The chain is built from TRBV7-2 and TRBJ2-7; TRBD2 might be the D (5 bases). The CDR3 runs 14 residues. Germline V gives CDR1 SGHTA, CDR2 FQGNSA. V dropped 7 bases and J dropped 1 base, with 14 bases sitting between them. This CDR3 reads CASIRLGDSYEQYF. Written as DNA, the CDR3 is TGTGCCAGCATCCGACTGGGAGATTCCTACGAGCAGTACTTC.

The chain recombines TRBV5-1 with TRBJ2-7, with TRBD1 matching 9 bases. V lost 3 bases and J lost 2; bases outside the gene matches: 12. This CDR3 has 17 amino acids. Germline V CDR1 and CDR2: SGHRS, YFSETQ. CDR3 in DNA: TGCGCCAGCAGCTCGGGCCATAGACAGGGGGGACCCTACGAGCAGTACTTC. It encodes CASSSGHRQGGPYEQYF.

This clone showed up many times. The chain joins TRBV2 to TRBJ2-2; D ambiguous. The CDR3 extends over 13 amino acids. The V end lost 2 bases, the J end lost 5 bases, and 6 bases lay between the germline ends. CDR1 is SNHLY and CDR2 is FYNNEI in the germline V gene. The CDR3 loop reads CASSERWTGELFF. The CDR3 region has the DNA TGTGCCAGCAGTGAACGGTGGACCGGGGAGCTGTTTTTT.

The chain combines TRBV27 with TRBJ2-5; 8 bases are shared with TRBD1. This CDR3 comprises 13 residues. CDR1 and CDR2 (germline): MNHEY, SMNVEV (reference sequence). The V segment lost 3 bases and the J segment 5 bases; nucleotides outside the gene matches: 2. CDR3 amino acids: CASSFRQGETQYF. The DNA of the CDR3 is TGTGCCAGCAGTTTCCGACAGGGGGAGACCCAGTACTTC.

The chain uses TRBV4-3 and TRBJ2-7, with 12 bases lining up with TRBD2. Germline-derived CDR1 and CDR2 are LGHNA and YSLEER. V dropped 0 bases and J dropped 4; count of bases not matched to a gene: 1. The CDR3 has 15 amino acids. The CDR3 spells CASSQELAGGYEQYF. The CDR3 coding sequence is TGCGCCAGCAGCCAAGAACTAGCGGGAGGATACGAGCAGTACTTC.

This chain connects TRBV2 to TRBJ2-7; TRBD2 matches 7 bases. CDR1 is SNHLY and CDR2 is FYNNEI in the germline V gene. The CDR3 length is 15 residues. V was pared by 3 bases and J by 3 bases, with 8 bases of the junction left unmatched. CDR3 loop: CASSDGAGFFYEQYF. In DNA, the CDR3 is TGTGCCAGCAGTGACGGAGCGGGGTTCTTCTACGAGCAGTACTTC.

The chain has TRBV9 and TRBJ2-1; 9 positions match TRBD2. This CDR3 spans 15 amino acids. Germline V gene data show CDR1 as SGDLS and CDR2 as YYNGEE. The V and J ends lost 3 bases and 7 bases, in that order; junction bases with no gene match: 8. CDR3 in DNA: TGTGCCAGCAGCGCCCTTTTGGCGGGAGGGAATGAGCAGTTCTTC. Its protein product is CASSALLAGGNEQFF.

The chain joins TRBV20-1 to TRBJ2-1; 13 bases align to TRBD2. V lost 3 bases, J lost 8 bases, and 10 bases stayed unmatched. The CDR3 is made up of 16 amino acids. Germline assignment: CDR1 DFQATT and CDR2 SNEGSKA (reference sequence). The CDR3 DNA reads as TGCAGTGCTAGTCCGGGACTAGCGGGATGGGTCGATGAGCAGTTCTTC. It encodes CSASPGLAGWVDEQFF.